Shown below are 25 T cell receptor beta chains from a single sample sequenced in a study of T cells in Graves' hyperthyroidism and ophthalmopathy. RNA transcripts were the template for amplifying TCR beta CDR3 regions. The study used the HTBI primer set for a first-round RT-PCR of the TCR CDR3. TCRdb redid the calling of the multiplex PCR reads with MiXCR, one entry per CDR3 protein. The sample yields hundreds of thousands of distinct CDR3 sequences, 15% seen once. The sequencing sample was made of blood. These receptors came from a woman aged 25-40 years with Graves' hyperthyroidism.

The chain uses TRBV27 and TRBJ2-7; 7 bases match TRBD1. V lost 1 base and J lost 4; bases outside the gene matches: 4. The germline V gene encodes CDR1 MNHEY and CDR2 SMNVEV (reference sequence). This CDR3 is built from 14 residues. CDR3 protein: CASSLLGQDYEQYF. In nucleotides, the CDR3 is TGTGCCAGCAGTTTATTAGGACAGGATTACGAGCAGTACTTC.

The chain employs TRBV12-3 or TRBV12-4 and TRBJ1-2, with a weak D call TRBD1 (6 bases). The CDR3 has 14 amino acids. The V end was cut by 5 bases, the J end by 4 bases, with 14 bases between. The CDR3 DNA is TGTGCCAGCAGTGAACCTAGCAGGGGCTATGGCTACACCTTC. Translating it yields CASSEPSRGYGYTF.

With respect to this clonotype: A much more abundant neighbour one base away suggests this may be a read error. CDR3 amino acids: CSAIPRVGGRYEQFF. The CDR3 DNA reads as TGCAGTGCCATCCCGAGAGTGGGAGGCCGATACGAGCAGTTCTTC. The V gene is TRBV20-1, the J gene TRBJ2-7; tentative D call: TRBD2 (6 bases). The J call may be in error: the DNA end matches TRBJ2-1 better. The CDR3 extends over 15 amino acids. Per germline, CDR1 DFQATT and CDR2 SNEGSKA (reference sequence).

This clonotype was counted ten times or more. The CDR3 region has the DNA TGTGCCAGCAGTGATGGCGGGAGGGGCACTGAAGCTTTCTTT. The encoded protein is CASSDGGRGTEAFF. The J gene is TRBJ1-1, the V gene TRBV6-1; D might be TRBD1 (5 bases). CDR1 and CDR2 from the germline V gene are MNHNS and SASEGT. The V and J ends lost 3 bases and 4 bases respectively, with 12 bases between them. CDR3 length equals 14 residues.

This clonotype has ten or more counts. This sequence joins TRBV3-1 and TRBJ1-2; D unclear. V dropped 3 bases and J dropped 7 bases, with 9 bases sitting between them. The CDR3 extends over 12 amino acids. Germline CDR1 and CDR2: LGHDT and YNNKEL (reference sequence). The chain's CDR3 is CASSQGAFGYTF. CDR3 sequence (DNA): TGTGCCAGCAGCCAGGGCGCTTTTGGCTACACCTTC. Variable domain in full (rest from reference TRBV3-1 and TRBJ1-2): DTAVSQTPKYLVTQMGNDKSIKCEQNLGHDTMYWYKQDSKKFLKIMFSYNNKELIINETVPNRFSPKSPDKAHLNLHINSLELGDSAVYFCASSQGAFGYTFGSGTRLTVV.

This clonotype was detected ten times or more. This sequence joins TRBV30 and TRBJ2-4; no clear D gene. The CDR3 loop spans 13 amino acids. The V gene's germline CDR1 is GTSNPN and CDR2 SVGIG (reference sequence). V was shortened by 3 bases and J by 1 base, with 7 bases between the two germline ends. CDR3 nucleotides: TGTGCCTGGAGCGTAGGGGCCAAAAACATTCAGTACTTC. Translation: CAWSVGAKNIQYF. Looking up the rest from reference TRBV30 and TRBJ2-4 gives the full variable domain: SQTIHQWPATLVQPVGSPLSLECTVEGTSNPNLYWYRQAAGRGLQLLFYSVGIGQISSEVPQNLSASRPQDRQFILSSKKLLLSDSGFYLCAWSVGAKNIQYFGAGTRLSVL.

The chain is built from TRBV10-1 and TRBJ2-5; D tentatively reads TRBD1 or TRBD2 (5 bases each). V dropped 5 bases and J dropped 7 bases, with 17 bases sitting between them. CDR1 is WNHNN and CDR2 is SYGVQD in the germline V gene (reference sequence). This CDR3 is 14 amino acids long. CDR3: CASSSGLTYGTQYF. CDR3 coding DNA: TGCGCCAGCAGTTCGGGGCTAACCTACGGGACCCAGTACTTC.

V and J are TRBV12-3 or TRBV12-4 and TRBJ2-5, with D perhaps TRBD1 (6 bases). This CDR3 is 12 amino acids long. V lost 5 bases and J lost 12, with 16 bases in between. CDR3 nucleotide sequence: TGTGCCAGCAGTCTTACAGGGTTGATTGAGTACTTC. This sequence encodes CASSLTGLIEYF.

This clonotype showed up just a few times. The genes are TRBV9 and TRBJ2-1; the D gene could be TRBD1 or TRBD2 (5 bases each). The V end was cut by 0 bases, the J end by 6 bases, with 13 bases between. Germline loops: CDR1 SGDLS, CDR2 YYNGEE. This CDR3 has 15 residues. DNA of the CDR3: TGTGCCAGCAGCGTAGAAGCAGGGAGAATCAATGAGCAGTTCTTC. This gives the protein CASSVEAGRINEQFF.

This clonotype was recorded a few times. This chain joins TRBV18 and TRBJ2-2; D is perhaps TRBD1 (5 bases). V gave up 2 bases and J gave up 1 base, with 8 bases separating them. The CDR3 has 15 amino acids. The germline V gene has CDR1 KGHSH and CDR2 LQKENI. CDR3 nucleotide sequence: TGTGCCAGCTCACCAGCCGGACAGAACACCGGGGAGCTGTTTTTT. Translating it yields CASSPAGQNTGELFF.

This clonotype came up a few times. Lacking the conserved final phenylalanine or tryptophan, this CDR3 likely reflects a read error. The chain has TRBV5-1 and TRBJ2-7; tentatively, D is TRBD2 (5 bases). The germline V gene has CDR1 SGHRS and CDR2 YFSETQ. This CDR3 has 15 amino acids. Here the CDR3 reads CANSMGDGNSYEQYL. DNA of the CDR3: TGCGCCAACAGCATGGGTGACGGGAACTCCTACGAGCAGTACCTC.

This clonotype was recorded a few times. The chain links TRBV6-5 to TRBJ2-1; 7 bases are a match to TRBD1. Germline CDR1 MNHEY, CDR2 SVGAGI. The CDR3 length is 14 residues. J was trimmed by 10 bases and V by 0 bases; bases with no gene match: 6. CDR3 sequence: CASSYSDRGREQFF. In nucleotides, the CDR3 is TGTGCCAGCAGTTACTCTGATAGGGGGCGAGAGCAGTTCTTC.

The V and J genes are TRBV24-1 and TRBJ1-2, with D tentatively TRBD1 (5 bases). This CDR3 comprises 16 residues. The V end was cut by 3 bases, the J end by 1 base, with 14 bases between. Germline CDR1 reads KGHDR; CDR2 reads SFDVKD. The CDR3 DNA follows: TGTGCCACCAGTGATGGACCGGGACGGAATAACTATGGCTACACCTTC. This sequence encodes CATSDGPGRNNYGYTF.

This clonotype was recorded many times. The rearrangement links TRBV2 to TRBJ2-7, with 10 bases aligning to TRBD1. The ends lost 6 bases at V and 5 bases at J; junction bases unmatched: 4. CDR1 is SNHLY, CDR2 FYNNEI, per germline. This CDR3 region has 13 residues. The DNA of the CDR3 is TGTGCCAGCAGGGGGACAGGGGAGAACGAGCAGTACTTC. Protein product: CASRGTGENEQYF.

This clonotype was recorded many times. The chain carries TRBV11-2 and TRBJ2-3; 12 bases are shared with TRBD2. The CDR3 has 15 amino acids. Looked up from germline, CDR1 is SGHAT and CDR2 is FQNNGV. J was trimmed by 3 bases and V by 7 bases; bases with no gene match: 5. The CDR3 loop is CASTLAGGGTDTQYF. The CDR3 nucleotides read TGTGCCAGCACCCTAGCGGGAGGGGGGACAGATACGCAGTATTTT.

This clonotype came up many times. The chain has TRBV4-2 and TRBJ2-2; 7 bases line up with TRBD2. The CDR3 consists of 14 residues. Germline assignment: CDR1 LGHNA and CDR2 YNFKEQ. Trimming at V came to 7 bases and at J to 5 bases, leaving 7 bases not matched to a gene. The CDR3 bases are TGTGCCAGCAAAGGACTAGAGGGGACCGGGGAGCTGTTTTTT. Translation gives CASKGLEGTGELFF.

This clonotype was detected ten times or more. The CDR3 loop is CASSLMPRGRGHEQFF. CDR3 coding DNA: TGTGCCAGCAGTTTAATGCCCCGTGGCAGGGGTCATGAGCAGTTCTTC. This sequence joins TRBV27 and TRBJ2-1; a possible D gene is TRBD1 (6 bases). This CDR3 is 16 amino acids long. The germline CDR1 and CDR2 sequences are MNHEY and SMNVEV (reference sequence). Trimming removed 2 bases at V and 8 bases at J, with 19 bases between.

As to this clonotype: Just one base apart from a much larger clone, this may be a read error. Without the conserved terminal phenylalanine or tryptophan, this CDR3 likely stems from a read error. V usage is TRBV7-2 and J usage is TRBJ1-2; weak D call: TRBD1 (6 bases). This CDR3 contains 12 residues. Germline values: CDR1 SGHTA, CDR2 FQGNSA. Trimming removed 4 bases from V and 7 bases from J, with 10 bases in between. The CDR3, as DNA: TGTGCCAGCAGCTCCGGACAGCTTGGCTACACCCTC. Its protein is CASSSGQLGYTL.

Points on this clonotype: A much bigger clone sits one base away, suggesting this may be a read error. The chain recombines TRBV20-1 with TRBJ1-1; D gene ambiguous. The CDR3 is 11 amino acids. The germline V gene has CDR1 DFQATT and CDR2 SNEGSKA (reference sequence). The CDR3 DNA is TGCAGCGAAAAAAAGGGCACTGAAGCTCTCTTT. Amino acid sequence: CSEKKGTEALF.

This clonotype showed up many times. The CDR3 loop reads CASSPLGQGVGETQYF. In DNA form, the CDR3 reads TGTGCCAGCTCACCCCTCGGACAGGGGGTGGGAGAGACCCAGTACTTC. This rearrangement joins TRBV18 to TRBJ2-5, with 10 positions matching TRBD1. After removal of 3 bases from V and 4 bases from J, the junction contained 8 bases not matched to a gene. The CDR3 length is 16 residues. Germline CDR1 reads KGHSH; CDR2 reads LQKENI.

This sequence joins TRBV7-8 and TRBJ1-4, with D perhaps TRBD1 (5 bases). This CDR3 spans 17 amino acids. The V gene's germline CDR1 is SGHVS and CDR2 FQNEAQ. V dropped 5 bases and J dropped 7 bases, with 23 bases sitting between them. In DNA form, the CDR3 reads TGTGCCAGCAGCCCGGTCCCGGGACGGGGGAGAGGTGAAAAACTGTTTTTT. As protein: CASSPVPGRGRGEKLFF.

This clonotype was seen a few times. V gene TRBV24-1 combines with J gene TRBJ2-2, with D uncertain. V was cut by 4 bases and J by 8 bases, with 7 bases left in between. In germline, CDR1 is KGHDR, CDR2 SFDVKD. The CDR3 spans 12 residues. CDR3: CATSEEVGELFF. DNA of the CDR3: TGTGCCACCAGTGAAGAGGTTGGGGAGCTGTTTTTT.

The chain has TRBV20-1 and TRBJ2-4; 10 positions agree with TRBD2. Germline V gives CDR1 DFQATT, CDR2 SNEGSKA (reference sequence). The V gene end was trimmed by 8 bases and the J gene end by 10 bases; junction bases not matched to a gene: 17. The CDR3 is 15 residues long. CDR3 in amino acids: CSPRESTSGKEIQYF. The CDR3 region has the DNA TGCAGTCCAAGAGAGAGTACTAGCGGGAAGGAAATTCAGTACTTC.

This clonotype was counted many times. The chain links TRBV28 to TRBJ1-5; the D gene is possibly TRBD1 (5 bases). Germline CDR1 reads MDHEN; CDR2 reads SYDVKM. The germline V and J ends were trimmed by 8 bases and 5 bases, with 13 bases remaining between them. CDR3 length: 13 residues. As DNA, the CDR3 is TGTGCCAGCCAGAGGGGAGGGCATCAGCCCCAGCATTTT. It specifies CASQRGGHQPQHF.

This clonotype was seen repeatedly, ten times or more. The chain links TRBV5-1 to TRBJ2-3; D unclear. V was clipped by 1 base and J by 5 bases, with 5 bases between them. Germline CDR1 SGHRS, CDR2 YFSETQ. This CDR3 is built from 12 residues. The CDR3, as DNA: TGCGCCAGCAGCTTGAGGCGAGATACGCAGTATTTT. It translates to CASSLRRDTQYF.